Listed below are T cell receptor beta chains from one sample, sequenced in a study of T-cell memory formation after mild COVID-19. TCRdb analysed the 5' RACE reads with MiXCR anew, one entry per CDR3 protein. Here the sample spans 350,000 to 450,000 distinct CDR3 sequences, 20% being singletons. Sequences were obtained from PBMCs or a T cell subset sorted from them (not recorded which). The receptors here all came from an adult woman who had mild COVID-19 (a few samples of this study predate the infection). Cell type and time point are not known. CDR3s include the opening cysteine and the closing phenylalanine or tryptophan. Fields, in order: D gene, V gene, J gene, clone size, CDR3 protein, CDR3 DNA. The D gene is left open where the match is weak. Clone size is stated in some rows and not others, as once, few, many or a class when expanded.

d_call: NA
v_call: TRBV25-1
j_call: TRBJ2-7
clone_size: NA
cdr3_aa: CASSEGGKGLSYEQYF
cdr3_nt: TGTGCCAGCAGTGAAGGCGGGAAGGGTCTGTCCTACGAGCAGTACTTC

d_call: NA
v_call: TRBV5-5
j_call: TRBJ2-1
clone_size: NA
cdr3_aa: CASSSPTESRDEQFF
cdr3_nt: TGTGCCAGCAGCTCGCCCACAGAATCTAGAGATGAGCAGTTCTTC

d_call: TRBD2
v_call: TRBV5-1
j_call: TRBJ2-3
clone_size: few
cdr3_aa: CASSGLAGGPQDTQYF
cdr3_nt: TGCGCCAGCAGCGGACTAGCGGGGGGGCCTCAAGATACGCAGTATTTT

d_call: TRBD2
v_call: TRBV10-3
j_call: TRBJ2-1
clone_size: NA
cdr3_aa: CAIAGGTSGGHEQFF
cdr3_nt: TGTGCCATCGCCGGCGGGACTAGCGGGGGTCATGAGCAGTTCTTC

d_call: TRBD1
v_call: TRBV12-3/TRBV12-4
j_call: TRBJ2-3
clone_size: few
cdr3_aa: CASSWTGRFTDTQYF
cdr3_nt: TGTGCCAGCAGCTGGACAGGGAGGTTCACAGATACGCAGTATTTT

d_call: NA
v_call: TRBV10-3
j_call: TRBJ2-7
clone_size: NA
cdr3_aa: CAISETGDEQYF
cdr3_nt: TGTGCCATCAGTGAGACGGGGGACGAGCAGTACTTC

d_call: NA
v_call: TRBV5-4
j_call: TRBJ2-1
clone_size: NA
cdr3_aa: CASWDNLGNEQFF
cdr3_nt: TGTGCCAGCTGGGACAACCTAGGGAATGAGCAGTTCTTC

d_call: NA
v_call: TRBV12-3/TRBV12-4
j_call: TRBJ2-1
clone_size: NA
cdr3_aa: CASSPHRNEQFF
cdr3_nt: TGTGCCAGCAGCCCACACCGTAATGAGCAGTTCTTC

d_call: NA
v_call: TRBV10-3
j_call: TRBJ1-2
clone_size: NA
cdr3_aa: CAISDRGNGYTF
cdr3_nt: TGTGCCATCAGTGATCGGGGAAATGGCTACACCTTC

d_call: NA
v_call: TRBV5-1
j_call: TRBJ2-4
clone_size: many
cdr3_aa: CASSPRVDGENIQYF
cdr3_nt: TGCGCCAGCAGCCCTCGGGTGGATGGAGAAAACATTCAGTACTTC

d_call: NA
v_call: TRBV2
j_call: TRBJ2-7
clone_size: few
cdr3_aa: CASDGFGYEQYF
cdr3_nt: TGTGCCAGCGACGGGTTCGGCTACGAGCAGTACTTC

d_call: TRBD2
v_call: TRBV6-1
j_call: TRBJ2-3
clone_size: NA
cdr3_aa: CASLSGGGTDTQYF
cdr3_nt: TGTGCCAGCCTGAGCGGGGGGGGCACAGATACGCAGTATTTT

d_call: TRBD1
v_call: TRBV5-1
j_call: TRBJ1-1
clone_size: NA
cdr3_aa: CASSSRQGTTEAFF
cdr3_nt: TGCGCCAGCAGCTCCCGACAGGGGACCACTGAAGCTTTCTTT

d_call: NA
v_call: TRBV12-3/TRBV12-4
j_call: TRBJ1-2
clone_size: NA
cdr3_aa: CASMPIPSGDGGYTF
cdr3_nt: TGTGCCAGCATGCCCATCCCCTCCGGGGACGGTGGCTACACCTTC

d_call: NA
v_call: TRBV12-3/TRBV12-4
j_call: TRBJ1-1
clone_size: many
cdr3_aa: CASSLVLNTEAFF
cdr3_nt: TGTGCCAGCAGTTTGGTGTTGAACACTGAAGCTTTCTTT

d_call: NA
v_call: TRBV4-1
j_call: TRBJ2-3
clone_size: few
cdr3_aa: CASSQQLTTDTQYF
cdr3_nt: TGCGCCAGCAGCCAGCAACTTACGACAGATACGCAGTATTTT

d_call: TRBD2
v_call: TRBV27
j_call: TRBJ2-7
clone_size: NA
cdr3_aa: CASSLGLGVSGRGGYEQYF
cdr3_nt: TGTGCCAGCAGCTTGGGCCTTGGGGTTAGCGGGAGAGGGGGCTACGAGCAGTACTTC

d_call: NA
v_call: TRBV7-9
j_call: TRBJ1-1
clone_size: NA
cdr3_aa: CAIGEAFF
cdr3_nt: TGTGCCATCGGTGAAGCTTTCTTT

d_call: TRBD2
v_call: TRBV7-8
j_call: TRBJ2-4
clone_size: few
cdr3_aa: CASSLGGTSGTDIQYF
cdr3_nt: TGTGCCAGCAGCTTAGGGGGGACTAGCGGGACTGACATTCAGTACTTC

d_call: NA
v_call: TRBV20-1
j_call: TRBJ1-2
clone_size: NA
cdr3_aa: CSAKRGLDGYTF
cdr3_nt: TGCAGTGCCAAACGCGGGCTAGATGGCTACACCTTC

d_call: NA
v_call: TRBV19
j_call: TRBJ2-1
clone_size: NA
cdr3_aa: CASSIGDNYYNEQFF
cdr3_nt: TGTGCCAGTAGTATAGGGGACAACTATTACAATGAGCAGTTCTTC

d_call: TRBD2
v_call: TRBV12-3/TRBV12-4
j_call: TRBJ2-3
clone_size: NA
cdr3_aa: CASSLSGTSATDTQYF
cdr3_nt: TGTGCCAGCAGTTTATCAGGGACTAGCGCCACAGATACGCAGTATTTT

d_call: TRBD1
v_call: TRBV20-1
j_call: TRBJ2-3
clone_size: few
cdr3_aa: CSAKTPGTGSTDTQYF
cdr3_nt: TGCAGTGCTAAGACCCCCGGGACAGGAAGCACAGATACGCAGTATTTT

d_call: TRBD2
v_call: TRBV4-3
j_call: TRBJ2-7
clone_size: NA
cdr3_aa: CASSQASGQAYEQYF
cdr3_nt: TGCGCCAGCAGCCAGGCTAGCGGGCAGGCCTACGAGCAGTACTTC

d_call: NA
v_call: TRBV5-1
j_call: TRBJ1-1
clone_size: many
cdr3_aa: CASSSGRAVTEAFF
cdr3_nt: TGCGCCAGCAGCAGCGGGAGGGCAGTCACTGAAGCTTTCTTT

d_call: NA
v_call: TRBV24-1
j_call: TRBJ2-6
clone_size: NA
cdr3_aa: CATSATGPFIGANVLTF
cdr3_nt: TGTGCCACCAGTGCTACAGGGCCCTTCATCGGGGCCAACGTCCTGACTTTC

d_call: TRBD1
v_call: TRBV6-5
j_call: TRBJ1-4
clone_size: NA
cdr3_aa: CASSRRDRVSNEKLFF
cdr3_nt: TGTGCCAGCAGTCGCCGGGACAGAGTATCTAATGAAAAACTGTTTTTT

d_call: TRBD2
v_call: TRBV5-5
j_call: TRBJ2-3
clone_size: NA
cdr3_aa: CAGGTSGNTDTQYF
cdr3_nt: TGTGCCGGGGGGACTAGCGGGAACACAGATACGCAGTATTTT

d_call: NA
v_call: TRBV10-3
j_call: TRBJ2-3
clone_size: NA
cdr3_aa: CAIASDRSGLFGDTQYF
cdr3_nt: TGTGCCATCGCCTCCGACAGATCTGGACTCTTTGGGGATACGCAGTATTTT

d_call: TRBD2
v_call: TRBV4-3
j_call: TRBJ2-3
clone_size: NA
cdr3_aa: CASSQDPLAGSTDTQYF
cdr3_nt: TGCGCCAGCAGCCAAGATCCCCTAGCGGGGAGCACAGATACGCAGTATTTT

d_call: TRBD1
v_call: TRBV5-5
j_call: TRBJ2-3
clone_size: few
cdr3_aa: CASSWGQGAPKDTQYF
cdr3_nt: TGTGCCAGCAGCTGGGGGCAGGGGGCCCCCAAGGATACGCAGTATTTT

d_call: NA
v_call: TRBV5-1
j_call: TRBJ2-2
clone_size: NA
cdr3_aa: CASSLFGAENTGELFF
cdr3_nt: TGCGCCAGCAGCCTATTCGGGGCGGAGAACACCGGGGAGCTGTTTTTT

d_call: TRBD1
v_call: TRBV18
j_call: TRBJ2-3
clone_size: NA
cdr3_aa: CASSPLGQGKDTQYF
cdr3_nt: TGTGCCAGCTCACCCTTGGGACAGGGCAAGGATACGCAGTATTTT

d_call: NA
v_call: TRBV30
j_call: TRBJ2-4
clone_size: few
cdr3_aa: CAWSTQIGGAGAKNIQYF
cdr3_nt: TGTGCCTGGAGCACACAGATCGGGGGCGCGGGAGCCAAAAACATTCAGTACTTC

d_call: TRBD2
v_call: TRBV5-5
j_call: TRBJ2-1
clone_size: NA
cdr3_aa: CASSSTRTSLYNEQFF
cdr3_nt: TGTGCCAGCAGCTCTACTAGGACTAGCCTCTACAATGAGCAGTTCTTC

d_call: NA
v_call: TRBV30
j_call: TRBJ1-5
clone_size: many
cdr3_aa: CAWSAQGNQPQHF
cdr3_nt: TGTGCCTGGAGTGCACAGGGCAATCAGCCCCAGCATTTT

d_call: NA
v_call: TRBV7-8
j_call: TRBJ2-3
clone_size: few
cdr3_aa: CASSLARQRDTQYF
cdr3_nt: TGTGCCAGCAGCTTAGCGCGGCAGCGAGATACGCAGTATTTT

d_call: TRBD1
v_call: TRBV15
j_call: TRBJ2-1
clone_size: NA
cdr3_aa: CATRYPGTGGNEQFF
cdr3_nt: TGTGCCACCAGGTACCCCGGGACAGGTGGCAATGAGCAGTTCTTC

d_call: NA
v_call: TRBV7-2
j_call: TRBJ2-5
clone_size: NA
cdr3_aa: CASSLAFGGRETQYF
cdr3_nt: TGTGCCAGCAGCTTAGCGTTTGGAGGGCGGGAGACCCAGTACTTC

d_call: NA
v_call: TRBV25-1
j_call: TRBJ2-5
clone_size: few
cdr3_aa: CASSQTGGQETQYF
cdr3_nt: TGTGCCAGCAGCCAGACAGGTGGCCAAGAGACCCAGTACTTC

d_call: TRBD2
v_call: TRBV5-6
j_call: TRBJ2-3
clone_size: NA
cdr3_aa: CASSLERGWADTQYF
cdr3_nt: TGTGCCAGCAGCTTGGAGCGGGGGTGGGCAGATACGCAGTATTTT

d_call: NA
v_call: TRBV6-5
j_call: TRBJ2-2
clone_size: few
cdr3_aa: CASSYLGPNTGELFF
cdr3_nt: TGTGCCAGCAGTTACCTCGGACCGAACACCGGGGAGCTGTTTTTT

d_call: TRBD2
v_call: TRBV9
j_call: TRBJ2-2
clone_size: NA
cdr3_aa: CASSVEGLAGITGELFF
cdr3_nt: TGTGCCAGCAGCGTAGAGGGACTAGCGGGGATCACCGGGGAGCTGTTTTTT

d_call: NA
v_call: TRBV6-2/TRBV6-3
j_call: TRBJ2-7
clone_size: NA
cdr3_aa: CASSYWGRSYEQYF
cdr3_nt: TGTGCCAGCAGTTACTGGGGACGGTCCTACGAGCAGTACTTC

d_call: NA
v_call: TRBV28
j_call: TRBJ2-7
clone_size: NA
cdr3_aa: CASSLIFAYEQYF
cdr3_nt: TGTGCCAGCAGTTTAATTTTTGCCTACGAGCAGTACTTC

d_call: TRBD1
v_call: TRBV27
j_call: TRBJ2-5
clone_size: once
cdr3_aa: CASSLSQGAQETQYF
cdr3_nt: TGTGCCAGCAGTTTGTCACAGGGGGCCCAAGAGACCCAGTACTTC

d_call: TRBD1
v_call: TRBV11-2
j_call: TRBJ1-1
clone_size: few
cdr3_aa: CASSLGDRNTEAFF
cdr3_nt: TGTGCCAGCAGCTTAGGGGACAGGAACACTGAAGCTTTCTTT

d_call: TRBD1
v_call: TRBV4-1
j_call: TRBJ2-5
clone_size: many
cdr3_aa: CASSQEQTGGQETQYF
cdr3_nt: TGCGCCAGCAGCCAAGAACAGACAGGGGGTCAAGAGACCCAGTACTTC

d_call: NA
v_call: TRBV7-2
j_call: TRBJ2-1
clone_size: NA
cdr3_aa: CASSLALRGGEQFF
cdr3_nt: TGTGCCAGCAGCTTAGCGCTAAGGGGCGGTGAGCAGTTCTTC

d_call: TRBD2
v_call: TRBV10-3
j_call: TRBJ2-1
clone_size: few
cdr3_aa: CAISEQTGGYNEQFF
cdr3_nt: TGTGCCATCAGTGAGCAAACGGGAGGGTACAATGAGCAGTTCTTC

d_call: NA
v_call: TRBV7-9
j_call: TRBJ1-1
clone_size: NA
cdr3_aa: CASSLDGAAHTEAFF
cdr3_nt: TGTGCCAGCAGCTTAGATGGGGCCGCCCACACTGAAGCTTTCTTT

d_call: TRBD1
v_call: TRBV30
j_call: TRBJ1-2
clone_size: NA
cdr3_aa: CAYIQGNYGYTF
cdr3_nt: TGTGCCTATATACAGGGGAACTATGGCTACACCTTC

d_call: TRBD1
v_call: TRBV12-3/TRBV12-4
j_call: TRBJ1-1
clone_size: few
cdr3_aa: CASSSTQGANTEAFF
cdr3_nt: TGTGCCAGCAGTTCCACACAGGGGGCGAACACTGAAGCTTTCTTT

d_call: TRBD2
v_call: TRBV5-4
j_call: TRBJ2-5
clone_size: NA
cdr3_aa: CASSASGGVRLQETQYF
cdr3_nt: TGTGCCAGCAGCGCTAGCGGGGGGGTTCGTCTTCAAGAGACCCAGTACTTC

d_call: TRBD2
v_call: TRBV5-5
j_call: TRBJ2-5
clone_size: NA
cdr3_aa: CASSGETSLQETQYF
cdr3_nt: TGTGCCAGCAGCGGTGAGACTAGCCTTCAAGAGACCCAGTACTTC

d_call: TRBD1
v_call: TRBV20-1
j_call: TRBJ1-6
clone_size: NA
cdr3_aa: CSAAQGASSYNSPLHF
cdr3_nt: TGCAGTGCTGCACAGGGGGCCAGCTCCTATAATTCACCCCTCCACTTT

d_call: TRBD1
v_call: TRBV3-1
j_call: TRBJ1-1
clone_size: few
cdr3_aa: CASRSTGRTEAFF
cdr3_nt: TGTGCCAGCAGATCGACAGGGAGGACTGAAGCTTTCTTT

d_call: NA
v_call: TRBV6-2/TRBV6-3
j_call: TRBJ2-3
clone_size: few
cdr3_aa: CASSLQVIPFTDTQYF
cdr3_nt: TGTGCCAGCAGTTTACAGGTGATACCTTTCACAGATACGCAGTATTTT

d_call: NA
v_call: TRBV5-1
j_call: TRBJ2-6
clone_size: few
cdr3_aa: CASSASEYTGANVLTF
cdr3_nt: TGCGCCAGCAGCGCTTCCGAGTACACTGGGGCCAACGTCCTGACTTTC